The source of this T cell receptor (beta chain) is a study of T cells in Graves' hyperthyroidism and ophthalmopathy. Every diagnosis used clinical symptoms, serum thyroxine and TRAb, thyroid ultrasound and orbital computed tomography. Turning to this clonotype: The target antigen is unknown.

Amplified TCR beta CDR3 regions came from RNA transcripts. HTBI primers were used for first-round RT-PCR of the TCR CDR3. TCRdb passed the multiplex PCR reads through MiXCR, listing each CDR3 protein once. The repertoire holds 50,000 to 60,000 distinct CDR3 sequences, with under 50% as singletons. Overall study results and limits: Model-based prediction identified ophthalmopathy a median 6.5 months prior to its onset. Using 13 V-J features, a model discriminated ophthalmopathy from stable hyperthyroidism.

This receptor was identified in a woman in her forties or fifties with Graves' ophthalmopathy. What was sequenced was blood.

CDR3 DNA: TGCAGCGGGAGGGCGGCCGACGAGCAGTACTTC. Protein: CSGRAADEQYF. This rearrangement joins TRBV29-1 to TRBJ2-7; TRBD2 is a possible D gene (6 bases). Germline lookup yields CDR1 SQVTM and CDR2 ANQGSEA. This CDR3 has 11 amino acids. The ends were cut back, 7 bases at V and 5 bases at J, with 12 bases in the middle.